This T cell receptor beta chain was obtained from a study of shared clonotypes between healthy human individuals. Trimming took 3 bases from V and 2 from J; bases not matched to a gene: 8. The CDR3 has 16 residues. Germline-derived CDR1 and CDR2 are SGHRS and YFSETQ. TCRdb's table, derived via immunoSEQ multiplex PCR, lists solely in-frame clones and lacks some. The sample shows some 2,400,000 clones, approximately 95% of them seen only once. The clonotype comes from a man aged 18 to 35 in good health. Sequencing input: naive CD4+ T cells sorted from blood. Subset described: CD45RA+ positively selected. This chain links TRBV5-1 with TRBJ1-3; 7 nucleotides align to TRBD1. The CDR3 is CASSSMTTGPGNTIYF. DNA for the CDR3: TGCGCCAGCAGCTCAATGACGACAGGGCCTGGAAACACCATATATTTT. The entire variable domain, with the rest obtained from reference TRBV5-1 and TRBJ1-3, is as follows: KAGVTQTPRYLIKTRGQQVTLSCSPISGHRSVSWYQQTPGQGLQFLFEYFSETQRNKGNFPGRFSGRQFSNSRSEMNVSTLELGDSALYLCASSSMTTGPGNTIYFGEGSWLTVV.